This T cell receptor beta chain was found in a study of human T cells and chemical hapten exposure. One entry per CDR3 protein results from TCRdb running MiXCR on the RACE reads. Here the sample spans around 300,000 distinct CDR3 sequences, around 7% being singletons. In its sample, this clonotype was seen a few times. V was shortened by 4 bases and J by 2 bases, with 15 bases between the two germline ends. The CDR3 is made up of 15 amino acids. Germline CDR1 is SEHNR and CDR2 is FQNEAQ (reference sequence). Specified time point: pre-sensitization, week 0. Documented treatment: therapeutic diphenylcyclopropenone sensitization with weekly scalp DPC.

V is TRBV7-9 and J is TRBJ2-7, with a tentative D call TRBD1 (6 bases). This receptor was identified in a young man with alopecia areata. Some clones in this sample may be carry-over from other donors' samples. Material: whole blood, obtained in connection with sensitization to the hapten diphenylcyclopropenone (DPC). CDR3 sequence: CASSSGAGEPYEQYF. The DNA for the CDR3 is TGTGCCAGCAGCTCCGGTGCAGGGGAACCCTACGAGCAGTACTTC.